Listed here are 29 T cell receptor beta chains from one sample, sequenced in a study of control samples from healthy donors and cancer patients. Clones were sequenced by immunoSEQ multiplex PCR, and TCRdb holds only the in-frame ones, with some missing. The repertoire holds more than 110,000 clones, with 70% to 90% as singletons. Sequenced material: blood. The receptor set was obtained from a woman aged 25 to 39 in good health.

The chain couples TRBV5-6 to TRBJ1-2, with 7 nucleotides matching TRBD1. The CDR3 totals 14 residues. Germline-derived CDR1 and CDR2 are SGHDT and YYEEEE. V shed 5 bases, J shed 0 bases, and the junction held 4 bases outside the gene matches. The CDR3 bases are TGTGCCAGCAGGCGGGACAGCGCTAACTATGGCTACACCTTC. It is translated as CASRRDSANYGYTF.

V usage is TRBV5-1 and J usage is TRBJ1-2; no clear D gene. V lost 3 bases and J lost 5, with 14 bases in between. Germline CDR1 reads SGHRS; CDR2 reads YFSETQ. The CDR3 is made up of 14 amino acids. CDR3 DNA sequence: TGCGCCAGCAGCTCGACGAAGGGTGCTTATGGCTACACCTTC. Its protein is CASSSTKGAYGYTF.

V gene TRBV5-3 combines with J gene TRBJ1-5; D is uncertain. TRBV5-3 is recorded as an ORF, its role being uncertain. The ends were cut back, 5 bases at V and 0 bases at J, with 6 bases in the middle. The CDR3 is 13 residues long. The CDR3 DNA sequence: TGTGCCAGAAGTGTGGATAGCAATCAGCCCCAGCATTTT. It is translated as CARSVDSNQPQHF.

The chain is built from TRBV30 and TRBJ2-5; D is perhaps TRBD1 (6 bases). Germline lookup yields CDR1 GTSNPN and CDR2 SVGIG (reference sequence). Trimming shortened V by 3 bases and J by 0 bases, and 20 bases separated the two germline ends. The CDR3 contains 17 residues. DNA for the CDR3: TGTGCCTGGAGCCCGTTCTTGGGACACGAGTACCAAGAGACCCAGTACTTC. Translation gives CAWSPFLGHEYQETQYF.

CDR3 amino acids: CASSPAIGITEAFF. The CDR3 DNA follows: TGTGCCAGCAGCCCAGCCATTGGCATCACTGAAGCTTTCTTT. The chain has TRBV28 and TRBJ1-1; D is undetermined. Trimming removed 6 bases from V and 4 bases from J, with 15 bases in between. Germline CDR1 MDHEN, CDR2 SYDVKM. The CDR3 length is 14 residues.

This chain links TRBV5-4 with TRBJ1-1, with 8 bases fitting TRBD1. The V segment lost 5 bases and the J segment 4 bases; nucleotides outside the gene matches: 7. CDR3 length equals 14 residues. Germline CDR1 is SGHNT and CDR2 is YYREEE (reference sequence). The CDR3 nucleotides read TGTGCCAGCAGGGGGGACAGGCGGACCACTGAAGCTTTCTTT. Its translation: CASRGDRRTTEAFF. Filled out from reference TRBV5-4 and TRBJ1-1, the complete variable domain reads ETGVTQSPTHLIKTRGQQVTLRCSSQSGHNTVSWYQQALGQGPQFIFQYYREEENGRGNFPPRFSGLQFPNYSSELNVNALELDDSALYLCASRGDRRTTEAFFGQGTRLTVV.

The chain joins TRBV15 to TRBJ1-6; D unresolved. Trimming pared 0 bases from V and 0 bases from J, leaving 6 bases between. This CDR3 has 16 residues. The germline CDR1 and CDR2 sequences are LNHNV and YYDKDF (reference sequence). The CDR3 bases are TGTGCCACCAGCAGAGAAATAAGCTCCTATAATTCACCCCTCCACTTT. It translates to CATSREISSYNSPLHF.

CDR3 coding DNA: TGCAGTGCTAGAGTCAGCTACGAGCAGTACTTC. Its protein product is CSARVSYEQYF. The chain combines TRBV20-1 with TRBJ2-7, with unresolved D. Germline CDR1 DFQATT, CDR2 SNEGSKA (reference sequence). CDR3 length: 11 amino acids. The V and J ends lost 1 base and 3 bases respectively, with 4 bases between them.

The rearrangement links TRBV23-1 to TRBJ2-7; 7 bases are shared with TRBD1. TRBV23-1 is identified as an open reading frame with a role that is uncertain. This CDR3 comprises 15 residues. V trimming: 2 bases; J trimming: 0 bases; junction bases outside the gene matches: 4. CDR3 protein: CASSQLDRSSYEQYF. The CDR3 DNA follows: TGCGCCAGCAGTCAACTGGACAGGAGCTCCTACGAGCAGTACTTC.

The V gene is TRBV29-1, the J gene TRBJ2-2; either TRBD1 or TRBD2 may fit D (5 bases each). This CDR3 is built from 15 residues. Looked up from germline, CDR1 is SQVTM and CDR2 is ANQGSEA. The V gene lost 7 bases and the J gene lost 2 bases, with 17 bases spanning the gap. This chain's CDR3 is CSAVRGGPNTGELFF. The CDR3 nucleotides read TGCAGCGCCGTTAGGGGCGGGCCCAACACCGGGGAGCTGTTTTTT.

This chain uses TRBV6-5 with TRBJ2-7, with 11 nucleotides matching TRBD1. This CDR3 is built from 14 residues. Germline CDR1 reads MNHEY; CDR2 reads SVGAGI. The ends lost 5 bases at V and 6 bases at J; junction bases unmatched: 6. The CDR3 is CASSQDRGLGEQYF. CDR3 sequence (DNA): TGTGCCAGCAGTCAGGACAGGGGGCTGGGCGAGCAGTACTTC.

The chain carries TRBV2 and TRBJ2-1; D uncertain. The CDR3 totals 16 residues. V was clipped by 3 bases and J by 0 bases, with 12 bases between them. The germline V gene encodes CDR1 SNHLY and CDR2 FYNNEI. CDR3 in amino acids: CASSDGVGVSYNEQFF. The CDR3 nucleotides read TGTGCCAGCAGTGACGGAGTAGGAGTCTCCTACAATGAGCAGTTCTTC.

The CDR3 sequence is CASSLTGIRRETQYF. CDR3 sequence (DNA): TGCGCCAGCAGCTTAACCGGGATCCGTCGGGAGACCCAGTACTTC. The rearrangement links TRBV5-1 to TRBJ2-5; maybe TRBD2 (5 bases). The CDR3 runs to 15 residues. The germline V gene encodes CDR1 SGHRS and CDR2 YFSETQ. V lost 2 bases, J lost 5 bases, and 16 bases lay in between.

This rearrangement joins TRBV30 to TRBJ1-5; D possibly corresponds to TRBD1 (6 bases). Germline V CDR1 and CDR2: GTSNPN, SVGIG (reference sequence). V was clipped by 2 bases and J by 2 bases, with 13 bases between them. The CDR3 is made up of 15 amino acids. The chain's CDR3 is CAWSKQGGGNQPQHF. DNA for the CDR3: TGTGCCTGGAGTAAACAGGGAGGTGGCAATCAGCCCCAGCATTTT.

The CDR3 region has the DNA TGTGCCAGCAGGCGGGAGACGGGGGAGACCCAGTACTTC. Translated, it gives CASRRETGETQYF. The chain recombines TRBV2 with TRBJ2-5; the match to TRBD2 covers 7 bases. With V trimmed by 6 bases and J by 5 bases, 6 bases remained unmatched. CDR3 length: 13 amino acids. Germline-derived CDR1 and CDR2 are SNHLY and FYNNEI.

V gene TRBV5-6 combines with J gene TRBJ2-5; 10 bases line up with TRBD1. This CDR3 has 15 residues. Per germline, CDR1 SGHDT and CDR2 YYEEEE. Losses at the gene ends were 4 bases for V and 5 bases for J; bases not matched to a gene: 8. CDR3 loop: CASSPGQGVRETQYF. CDR3 bases: TGTGCCAGCAGCCCTGGACAGGGGGTTCGGGAGACCCAGTACTTC.

Only one count was recorded for this clone. The chain links TRBV7-2 to TRBJ2-5; D is tentatively TRBD1 or TRBD2 (5 bases each). Trimming removed 5 bases from V and 4 bases from J, with 17 bases in between. The CDR3 covers 15 residues. Looked up from germline, CDR1 is SGHTA and CDR2 is FQGNSA. The CDR3 nucleotides are TGTGCCAGCAGCCCCAACACCGGGACCCCAGAGACCCAGTACTTC. This gives the protein CASSPNTGTPETQYF.

This sequence joins TRBV28 and TRBJ1-3; tentatively, D is TRBD1 (5 bases). The CDR3 is 13 residues long. The germline gives CDR1 MDHEN, CDR2 SYDVKM. V was pared by 7 bases and J by 3 bases, with 10 bases between. The DNA for the CDR3 is TGTGCCAGCAACCACCAGGGTGGAAACACCATATATTTT. Translating gives CASNHQGGNTIYF.

Notes on this clone: Other DNA sequences of this sample code for an identical CDR3. The CDR3 spells CASSLDRRSYEQYF. CDR3 DNA sequence: TGTGCCAGCAGCTTAGACCGGCGCTCCTACGAGCAGTACTTC. The chain has TRBV7-2 and TRBJ2-7; no firm D call. CDR3 length: 14 residues. CDR1 SGHTA and CDR2 FQGNSA come from the germline V gene. V lost 1 base, J lost 0 bases, and 7 bases lay in between. The full variable domain, completed using reference TRBV7-2 and TRBJ2-7, is GAGVSQSPSNKVTEKGKDVELRCDPISGHTALYWYRQSLGQGLEFLIYFQGNSAPDKSGLPSDRFSAERTGGSVSTLTIQRTQQEDSAVYLCASSLDRRSYEQYFGPGTRLTVT.

The V and J genes are TRBV19 and TRBJ2-1, with D perhaps assigned TRBD1 or TRBD2 (5 bases each). V dropped 6 bases and J dropped 8 bases, with 17 bases sitting between them. The CDR3 spans 14 residues. Germline CDR1 reads LNHDA; CDR2 reads SQIVND (reference sequence). Here the CDR3 reads CASRPDWGSDEQFF. CDR3 nucleotides: TGTGCCAGTAGACCGGACTGGGGCTCGGATGAGCAGTTCTTC.

This chain connects TRBV24-1 to TRBJ1-2; no firm D call. The CDR3 spans 14 residues. Between the trimmed V and J ends, which lost 4 bases and 3 bases, there was a span of 11 bases. Per the germline V gene, CDR1 is KGHDR and CDR2 is SFDVKD. CDR3 coding DNA: TGTGCCACCAGTGACTCGAGGGCCGACTATGGCTACACCTTC. This encodes CATSDSRADYGYTF.

V usage is TRBV5-1 and J usage is TRBJ2-5, with 8 positions matching TRBD1. The CDR3 runs to 14 residues. The V gene end was trimmed by 4 bases and the J gene end by 4 bases; junction bases not matched to a gene: 6. Germline V CDR1 and CDR2: SGHRS, YFSETQ. As DNA, the CDR3 is TGCGCCAGCAGCCTGACAGGGGCCAGAGAGACCCAGTACTTC. The encoded protein is CASSLTGARETQYF.

V usage is TRBV27 and J usage is TRBJ2-2, with D uncertain. CDR1 is MNHEY and CDR2 is SMNVEV in the germline V gene (reference sequence). The CDR3 consists of 12 residues. With 5 bases removed from V and 7 bases from J, the gap between germline ends came to 8 bases. The CDR3, as DNA: TGTGCCAGCAGTCTCCCAGGCGGGGAGCTGTTTTTT. Its protein is CASSLPGGELFF.

This rearrangement joins TRBV12-3 or TRBV12-4 to TRBJ1-6; D unresolved. This CDR3 has 12 amino acids. The V and J ends lost 5 bases and 8 bases respectively, with 7 bases between them. This chain's CDR3 is CASSHGYSPLHF. For the CDR3, the DNA is TGTGCCAGCAGTCACGGTTATTCACCCCTCCACTTT.

The chain has TRBV6-6 and TRBJ1-1; the match to TRBD1 covers 10 bases. The CDR3 length is 14 residues. Germline V gene data show CDR1 as MNHNY and CDR2 as SVGAGI (reference sequence). The J segment lost 4 bases and the V segment lost 6 bases, leaving 5 bases of the junction unmatched. The CDR3 nucleotides read TGTGCCAGCAGCGGACAGGGGGTGAGCACTGAAGCTTTCTTT. Translation gives CASSGQGVSTEAFF.

Concerning this clone itself: Other DNA sequences in the same sample also yield this CDR3. The rearrangement uses TRBV5-4 and TRBJ2-1; 7 nucleotides agree with TRBD2. The V segment lost 7 bases and the J segment 8 bases; nucleotides outside the gene matches: 12. This CDR3 has 14 amino acids. Germline CDR1 and CDR2: SGHNT and YYREEE (reference sequence). Here the CDR3 reads CASARGASGHEQFF. Here the CDR3 DNA reads TGTGCCAGCGCGCGAGGGGCTAGCGGTCATGAGCAGTTCTTC.

The chain links TRBV1 to TRBJ2-7; the table calls TRBD2, which could not be checked here. TRBV1 is a pseudogene. There are 15 residues in the CDR3. CDR3 amino acids: CTSSQRTSGSYEQYF. The DNA of the CDR3 is TGCACCAGCAGTCAGAGGACTAGCGGGAGTTACGAGCAGTACTTC.

The chain is built from TRBV7-6 and TRBJ2-1, with D unclear. CDR1 is SGHVS and CDR2 is FNYEAQ in the germline V gene. The CDR3 runs to 12 residues. The germline V and J ends were trimmed by 2 bases and 10 bases, with 9 bases remaining between them. As DNA, the CDR3 is TGTGCCAGCAGCTTACGAATAGGGGAGCAGTTCTTC. This gives the protein CASSLRIGEQFF.

The chain is built from TRBV5-4 and TRBJ2-7; weak D call: TRBD2 (7 bases). The germline CDR1 and CDR2 sequences are SGHNT and YYREEE (reference sequence). CDR3 length: 15 amino acids. V was pared by 4 bases and J by 3 bases, with 17 bases between. In DNA, the CDR3 is TGTGCCAGCAGCATGGGGGCTAGCGGAGTCTACGAGCAGTACTTC. Encoded protein: CASSMGASGVYEQYF.